This is a list of T cell receptor beta chains from one sample in a study of blood T cells in healthy people across ages. Via MiXCR, TCRdb re-called the 5' RACE reads, giving one row per CDR3 protein. This table holds around 1.7 million distinct CDR3 sequences, 28% found once. Sample: blood. All receptors derive from a woman aged 25-40 years in good health. The conserved cysteine and the conserved F or W are not part of the CDR3 here.

j_gene	v_gene	CDR3aa
TRBJ2-5	TRBV5-1	ASSLGPSEETQY
TRBJ1-4	TRBV7-9	ASSSAGSVNEKLF
TRBJ2-5	TRBV20-1	SATYSGARKETQY
TRBJ2-1	TRBV20-1	SAIPITASEQF
.	TRBV12-3/TRBV12-4	ASKREVCTDTQH
TRBJ2-2	TRBV29-1	SVRSTVNTGELF
TRBJ2-6	TRBV27	ASSPRMAGANVLT
TRBJ2-7	TRBV7-2	ASNRDGREQY
TRBJ2-7	TRBV3-1	ASSLGPSGLYEQY
TRBJ1-2	TRBV7-2	ASSYRDRGMQYGYT
.	TRBV12-3/TRBV12-4	AGSLGWGGKETQY
TRBJ2-4	TRBV29-1	SVEVIEAVAY